Included here is one T cell receptor beta chain sequence, with context. Germline and junction disagree at one end, which may indicate a read error. Authors' data handling: Counts of nucleated cells, estimated from reference gene primer amplification, were obtained. The assay was immunoSEQ multiplex PCR, and TCRdb's table has in-frame clones only and misses some. V, J and clone size were drawn from that table, and D and trimming were deduced from the DNA. The table has 100,000 to 150,000 clones, about 84% seen once. These data originate in a study of blood T cell repertoires in COVID-19. Across the study: The analysed material was cDNA or gDNA that came from T cells, B-cell-depleted T cells, or PBMCs.

Germline V gene lookup returns CDR1 SNHLY and CDR2 FYNNEI. The CDR3 extends over 14 amino acids. The chain is built from TRBV2 and TRBJ1-5, with 7 nucleotides matching TRBD1. The receptor comes from a woman aged 60-75 years with acute or convalescent COVID-19. The sample consisted of peripheral blood. CDR3 amino acids: CASSEDRADQPQHF. DNA for the CDR3: TGTGCCAGCAGCGAAGACAGGGCGGATCAGCCCCAGCATTTT.